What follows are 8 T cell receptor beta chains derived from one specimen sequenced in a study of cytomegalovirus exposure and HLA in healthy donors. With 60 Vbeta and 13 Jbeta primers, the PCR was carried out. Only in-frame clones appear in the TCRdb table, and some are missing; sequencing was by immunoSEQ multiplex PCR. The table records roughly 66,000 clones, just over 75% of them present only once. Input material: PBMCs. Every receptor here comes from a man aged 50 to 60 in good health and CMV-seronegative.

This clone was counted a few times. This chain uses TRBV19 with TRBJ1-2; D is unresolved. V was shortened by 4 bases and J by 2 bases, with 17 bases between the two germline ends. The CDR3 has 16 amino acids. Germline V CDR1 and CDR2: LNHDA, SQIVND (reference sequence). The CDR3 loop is CASSTPRQRLNYGYTF. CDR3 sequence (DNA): TGTGCCAGTAGTACACCTCGACAAAGGCTAAACTATGGCTACACCTTC. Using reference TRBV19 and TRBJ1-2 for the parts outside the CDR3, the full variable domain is DGGITQSPKYLFRKEGQNVTLSCEQNLNHDAMYWYRQDPGQGLRLIYYSQIVNDFQKGDIAEGYSVSREKKESFPLTVTSAQKNPTAFYLCASSTPRQRLNYGYTFGSGTRLTVV.

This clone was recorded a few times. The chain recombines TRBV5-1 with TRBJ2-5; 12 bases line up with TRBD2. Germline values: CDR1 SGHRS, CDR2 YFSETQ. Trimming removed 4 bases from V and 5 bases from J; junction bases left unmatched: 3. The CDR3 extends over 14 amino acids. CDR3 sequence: CASSGGTSGETQYF. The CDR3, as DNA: TGCGCCAGCAGCGGCGGGACTAGCGGGGAGACCCAGTACTTC.

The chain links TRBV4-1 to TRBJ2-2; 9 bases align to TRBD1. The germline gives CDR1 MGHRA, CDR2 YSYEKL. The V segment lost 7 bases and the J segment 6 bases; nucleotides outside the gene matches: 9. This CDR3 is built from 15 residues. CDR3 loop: CASKEFRDRAGELFF. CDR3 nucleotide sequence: TGCGCCAGCAAGGAATTCCGGGACAGGGCCGGGGAGCTGTTTTTT.

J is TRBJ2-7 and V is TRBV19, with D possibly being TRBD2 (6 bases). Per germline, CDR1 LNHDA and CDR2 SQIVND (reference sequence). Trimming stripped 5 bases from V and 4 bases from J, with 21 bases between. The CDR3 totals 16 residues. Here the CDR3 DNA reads TGTGCCAGTAGTCGCAGGGAGGCCTTTTCCGCTTACGAGCAGTACTTC. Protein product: CASSRREAFSAYEQYF. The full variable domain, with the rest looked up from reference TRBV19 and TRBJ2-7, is DGGITQSPKYLFRKEGQNVTLSCEQNLNHDAMYWYRQDPGQGLRLIYYSQIVNDFQKGDIAEGYSVSREKKESFPLTVTSAQKNPTAFYLCASSRREAFSAYEQYFGPGTRLTVT.

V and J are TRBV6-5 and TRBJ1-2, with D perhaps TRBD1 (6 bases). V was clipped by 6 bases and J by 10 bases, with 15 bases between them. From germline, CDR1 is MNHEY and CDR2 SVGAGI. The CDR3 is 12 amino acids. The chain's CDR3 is CASRKGQRSYTF. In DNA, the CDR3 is TGTGCCAGCAGAAAAGGACAGCGATCCTACACCTTC.

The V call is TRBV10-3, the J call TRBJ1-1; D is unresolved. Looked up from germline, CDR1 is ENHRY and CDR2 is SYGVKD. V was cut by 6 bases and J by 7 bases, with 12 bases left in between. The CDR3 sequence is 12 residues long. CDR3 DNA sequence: TGTGCCATCAGAGCCGACACCTATGAAGCTTTCTTT. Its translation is CAIRADTYEAFF.

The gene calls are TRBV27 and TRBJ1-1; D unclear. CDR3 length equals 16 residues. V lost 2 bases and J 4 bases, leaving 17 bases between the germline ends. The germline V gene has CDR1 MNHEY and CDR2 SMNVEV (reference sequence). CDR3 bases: TGTGCCAGCAGTTTAATGCGACCCGCGACGGGCACTGAAGCTTTCTTT. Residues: CASSLMRPATGTEAFF.

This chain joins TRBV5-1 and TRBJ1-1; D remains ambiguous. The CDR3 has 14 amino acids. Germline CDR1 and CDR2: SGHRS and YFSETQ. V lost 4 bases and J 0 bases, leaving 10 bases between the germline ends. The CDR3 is CASSMESMNTEAFF. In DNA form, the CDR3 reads TGCGCCAGCAGCATGGAATCCATGAACACTGAAGCTTTCTTT.